Following are 30 T cell receptor beta chains from one sample sequenced in a study of T cells in Graves' hyperthyroidism and ophthalmopathy. The source material, RNA transcripts, was used to amplify TCR beta CDR3 regions. With the HTBI primer set, the TCR CDR3 went through a first round of RT-PCR. TCRdb re-called the multiplex PCR reads with MiXCR, one entry per CDR3 protein. The data hold under 350,000 distinct CDR3 sequences, with around a quarter observed a single time. Sequenced sample: blood. The receptors shown here come from a middle-aged man with Graves' hyperthyroidism that later progressed to Graves' ophthalmopathy.

This clonotype was counted many times. The chain has TRBV27 and TRBJ2-5, with D maybe TRBD2 (5 bases). V lost 5 bases and J 6 bases, leaving 19 bases between the germline ends. CDR1 MNHEY and CDR2 SMNVEV come from the germline V gene (reference sequence). CDR3 size: 15 residues. The CDR3 nucleotides read TGTGCCAGCAGTCCGTCCCCGGACTGGGGAAAGACCCAGTACTTC. Protein product: CASSPSPDWGKTQYF.

This clonotype showed up many times. The chain recombines TRBV5-1 with TRBJ2-2, with a weak D call TRBD2 (6 bases). This CDR3 has 15 amino acids. The V end was cut by 6 bases, the J end by 5 bases, with 17 bases between. Per germline, CDR1 SGHRS and CDR2 YFSETQ. CDR3 DNA sequence: TGCGCCAGCAAGTTGGAGGGGAGTCAAACCGGGGAGCTGTTTTTT. Translating gives CASKLEGSQTGELFF.

This clonotype was picked up many times. The chain recombines TRBV9 with TRBJ1-5, with D unclear. The V end lost 4 bases, the J end lost 4 bases, and 15 bases lay between the germline ends. Germline V gives CDR1 SGDLS, CDR2 YYNGEE. The CDR3 loop spans 15 amino acids. The CDR3 reads CASSSQEARNQPQHF. CDR3 DNA: TGTGCCAGCAGCTCTCAGGAGGCGCGTAATCAGCCCCAGCATTTT.

This clonotype was seen repeatedly, ten times or more. V is TRBV12-3 or TRBV12-4 and J is TRBJ2-5; tentative D call: TRBD1 (6 bases). V was pared by 5 bases and J by 2 bases, with 9 bases between. There are 13 residues in the CDR3. This CDR3 reads CASSQGGQETQYF. DNA for the CDR3: TGTGCCAGCAGTCAAGGGGGACAAGAGACCCAGTACTTC.

This clonotype occurred many times. The V gene is TRBV6-5, the J gene TRBJ1-3; D remains ambiguous. The CDR3 sequence is 15 residues long. Trimming cost V 6 bases and J 0 bases, with 12 bases left between them. Germline V gives CDR1 MNHEY, CDR2 SVGAGI. CDR3 sequence: CASSLQVLSGNTIYF. In DNA, the CDR3 is TGTGCCAGCAGCCTTCAGGTACTCTCTGGAAACACCATATATTTT.

This clonotype was seen repeatedly, ten times or more. The rearrangement uses TRBV29-1 and TRBJ1-1; D gene unclear. The CDR3 spans 11 residues. The V and J ends lost 4 bases and 7 bases respectively, with 10 bases between them. Germline V gene data show CDR1 as SQVTM and CDR2 as ANQGSEA. CDR3 amino acids: CSVVATREAFF. The CDR3 nucleotides read TGCAGCGTTGTGGCCACGCGTGAAGCTTTCTTT. The full variable domain, completed using reference TRBV29-1 and TRBJ1-1, is SAVISQKPSRDICQRGTSLTIQCQVDSQVTMMFWYRQQPGQSLTLIATANQGSEATYESGFVIDKFPISRPNLTFSTLTVSNMSPEDSSIYLCSVVATREAFFGQGTRLTVV.

This clonotype was observed many times. CDR3 in DNA: TGCAGCGTTGTAACAGGGAGGGCCTATGGCTACACCTTC. Amino acids: CSVVTGRAYGYTF. The rearrangement links TRBV29-1 to TRBJ1-2; possible D gene TRBD1, 6 bases. The CDR3 runs to 13 residues. CDR1 and CDR2 (germline): SQVTM, ANQGSEA. V lost 4 bases, J lost 4 bases, and 13 bases lay in between.

This clonotype was detected a few times. The V and J genes are TRBV6-2 or TRBV6-3 and TRBJ1-1; weak D call: TRBD1 (5 bases). The V gene's germline CDR1 is MNHEY and CDR2 SVGEGT. The CDR3 extends over 12 amino acids. The germline V and J ends were trimmed by 5 bases and 7 bases, with 11 bases remaining between them. Here the CDR3 DNA reads TGTGCCAGCAGTATCCAGGGACTTGAAGCTTTCTTT. Translating gives CASSIQGLEAFF.

This clonotype was seen ten or more times. This chain uses TRBV5-1 with TRBJ2-2; D is undetermined. CDR1 is SGHRS, CDR2 YFSETQ, per germline. Trimming took 1 base from V and 5 from J, leaving 12 bases between them. This CDR3 has 15 amino acids. The CDR3 DNA reads TGCGCCAGCAGCTTGAATGGGCCTGCAACCGGGGAGCTGTTTTTT. It is translated as CASSLNGPATGELFF.

This clonotype was picked up many times. The V and J genes are TRBV25-1 and TRBJ2-6; D ambiguous. With 6 bases removed from V and 1 base from J, the gap between germline ends came to 10 bases. The CDR3 has 15 residues. Germline V lookup: CDR1 MGHDK, CDR2 SYGVNS. The CDR3 protein is CASSDANSGANVLTF. The DNA for the CDR3 is TGTGCCAGCAGCGATGCCAATTCTGGGGCCAACGTCCTGACTTTC.

Many counts were recorded for this clonotype. This chain joins TRBV15 and TRBJ1-5; a possible D gene is TRBD1 (5 bases). Trimming took off 0 bases at V and 5 bases at J, with 17 bases between the two ends. There are 17 residues in the CDR3. Germline V gene sequence: CDR1 LNHNV, CDR2 YYDKDF (reference sequence). DNA of the CDR3: TGTGCCACCAGCAGAGAGGGGGGGGTGCCGTACTATCAGCCCCAGCATTTT. It translates to CATSREGGVPYYQPQHF.

The table lists this clonotype with many counts. The chain is built from TRBV7-2 and TRBJ1-2; weak D call: TRBD1 (5 bases). The germline V gene has CDR1 SGHTA and CDR2 FQGNSA. There are 14 residues in the CDR3. The V end was cut by 5 bases, the J end by 3 bases, with 13 bases between. The CDR3 spells CASSPRGAHYGYTF. DNA for the CDR3: TGTGCCAGCAGCCCAAGGGGCGCTCACTATGGCTACACCTTC.

This clonotype occurred many times. This rearrangement joins TRBV12-3 or TRBV12-4 to TRBJ1-1; D is perhaps TRBD1 (5 bases). CDR3 length equals 16 residues. Trimming shortened V by 3 bases and J by 1 base, and 15 bases separated the two germline ends. CDR3 protein: CASSLGTPAGNTEAFF. The CDR3 DNA sequence: TGTGCCAGCAGTTTGGGGACCCCTGCGGGGAACACTGAAGCTTTCTTT.

The rearrangement uses TRBV19 and TRBJ1-2, with D perhaps matching TRBD1 (5 bases). From germline, CDR1 is LNHDA and CDR2 SQIVND (reference sequence). The CDR3 contains 14 residues. V gave up 8 bases and J gave up 7 bases, with 20 bases separating them. The CDR3 coding sequence is TGTGCCAGTGGGACGGTGGGATTATTAGTTGGCTACACCTTC. Amino acid sequence: CASGTVGLLVGYTF.

This sequence joins TRBV11-2 and TRBJ2-7, with a possible D match to TRBD2 (7 bases). The V and J ends lost 6 bases and 1 base respectively, with 16 bases between them. CDR3 length equals 15 residues. Germline CDR1 SGHAT, CDR2 FQNNGV. The CDR3 reads CASSSRGGGSYEQYF. The CDR3 nucleotides read TGTGCCAGCAGTTCAAGGGGAGGGGGATCCTACGAGCAGTACTTC.

Many counts were recorded for this clonotype. The V and J genes are TRBV30 and TRBJ1-3, with unresolved D. The CDR3 runs 11 residues. The V and J ends lost 5 bases and 9 bases respectively, with 11 bases between them. Germline V gene sequence: CDR1 GTSNPN, CDR2 SVGIG (reference sequence). DNA for the CDR3: TGTGCCTGGTCCCGGACCGCCACCATATATTTT. Its translation is CAWSRTATIYF. The whole variable domain, remainder taken from reference TRBV30 and TRBJ1-3, is SQTIHQWPATLVQPVGSPLSLECTVEGTSNPNLYWYRQAAGRGLQLLFYSVGIGQISSEVPQNLSASRPQDRQFILSSKKLLLSDSGFYLCAWSRTATIYFGEGSWLTVV.

Many counts were recorded for this clonotype. The gene calls are TRBV12-5 and TRBJ2-5; D remains unclear. Germline V CDR1 and CDR2: LGHNT, FRNRAP. Trimming pared 6 bases from V and 3 bases from J, leaving 2 bases between. The CDR3 is made up of 10 amino acids. The CDR3 region has the DNA TGTGCTAGTGGGGAAGAGACCCAGTACTTC. Its protein is CASGEETQYF.

The chain employs TRBV5-6 and TRBJ2-5; D is unclear. The CDR3 consists of 11 residues. Trimming left V 6 bases short and J 5 bases short, with 8 bases between. Germline lookup yields CDR1 SGHDT and CDR2 YYEEEE. This chain's CDR3 is CASTLFETQYF. The CDR3 nucleotides are TGTGCCAGCACCCTATTCGAGACCCAGTACTTC.

The chain joins TRBV12-3 or TRBV12-4 to TRBJ1-2; 7 bases map to TRBD1. The length of the CDR3 is 12 residues. V was pared by 9 bases and J by 6 bases, with 7 bases of the junction left unmatched. CDR3 bases: TGTGCCAGTTCTACAGGGGATAATGGCTACACCTTC. This translates into CASSTGDNGYTF.

The chain links TRBV6-2 or TRBV6-3 to TRBJ2-6; no firm D call. The CDR3 consists of 18 residues. Trimming took off 2 bases at V and 1 base at J, with 15 bases between the two ends. Germline values: CDR1 MNHEY, CDR2 SVGEGT. CDR3 loop: CASSYDGRIPSGANVLTF. The CDR3 nucleotides are TGTGCCAGCAGTTACGACGGACGAATCCCATCTGGGGCCAACGTCCTGACTTTC.

This clonotype was observed many times. The gene calls are TRBV5-8 and TRBJ2-7; tentative D call: TRBD1 (6 bases). V lost 3 bases and J 4 bases, leaving 11 bases between the germline ends. Germline V CDR1 and CDR2: SGHTS, YDEGEE. The CDR3 loop spans 13 amino acids. The CDR3 sequence is CASSWGTFYEQYF. For the CDR3, the DNA is TGTGCCAGCAGCTGGGGGACATTTTACGAGCAGTACTTC.

The sample holds one count of this clonotype. V and J are TRBV24-1 and TRBJ1-1; D gene unclear. Trimming shortened V by 7 bases and J by 2 bases, and 16 bases separated the two germline ends. The germline V gene has CDR1 KGHDR and CDR2 SFDVKD. CDR3 length: 15 residues. In DNA form, the CDR3 reads TGTGCCACCAGGGGGTCTGGGCCGGGTAACACTGAAGCTTTCTTT. As protein: CATRGSGPGNTEAFF.

This clonotype came up many times. V usage is TRBV20-1 and J usage is TRBJ1-1; 7 bases are a match to TRBD1. Germline V gene lookup returns CDR1 DFQATT and CDR2 SNEGSKA (reference sequence). Trimming removed 6 bases from V and 2 bases from J; junction bases left unmatched: 12. The length of the CDR3 is 15 residues. In nucleotides, the CDR3 is TGCAGTGCCATCAGACAGGGCTCGGGCAACACTGAAGCTTTCTTT. As protein: CSAIRQGSGNTEAFF.

V gene TRBV10-3 combines with J gene TRBJ1-2; tentatively, D is TRBD1 (5 bases). The germline V gene encodes CDR1 ENHRY and CDR2 SYGVKD. CDR3 length: 14 amino acids. Trimming took off 4 bases at V and 5 bases at J, with 14 bases between the two ends. CDR3 sequence (DNA): TGTGCCATCAGTGGGGATCAGGGAGTTTATGGCTACACCTTC. Protein sequence: CAISGDQGVYGYTF.

This clonotype was observed at least ten times. The CDR3: CSVGTRVGTGELFF. As DNA, the CDR3 is TGCAGCGTTGGAACCAGGGTTGGGACCGGGGAGCTGTTTTTT. The gene calls are TRBV29-1 and TRBJ2-2; D is possibly TRBD1 (5 bases). V was shortened by 4 bases and J by 5 bases, with 14 bases between the two germline ends. CDR1 and CDR2 from the germline V gene are SQVTM and ANQGSEA. There are 14 residues in the CDR3.

This clonotype was recorded at least ten times. The chain has TRBV6-5 and TRBJ2-7; tentatively, D is TRBD2 (6 bases). V was trimmed by 0 bases and J by 0 bases, leaving 15 bases between them. Germline V CDR1 and CDR2: MNHEY, SVGAGI. There are 17 residues in the CDR3. CDR3 amino acids: CASSYSGEGRHSYEQYF. CDR3 nucleotide sequence: TGTGCCAGCAGTTACTCTGGAGAGGGGAGGCACTCCTACGAGCAGTACTTC.

The table lists this clonotype with many counts. V and J are TRBV5-8 and TRBJ1-5; D ambiguous. V lost 0 bases and J lost 6, with 7 bases in between. Per germline, CDR1 SGHTS and CDR2 YDEGEE. The CDR3 consists of 13 residues. The CDR3 nucleotides read TGTGCCAGCAGCTTGGCCCCGGGTCAGCCCCAGCATTTT. It is translated as CASSLAPGQPQHF.

In its sample, this clonotype was seen many times. The chain carries TRBV4-1 and TRBJ2-2; 8 positions match TRBD1. V trimming: 0 bases; J trimming: 2 bases; junction bases outside the gene matches: 14. There are 20 residues in the CDR3. Per the germline V gene, CDR1 is MGHRA and CDR2 is YSYEKL. The CDR3 bases are TGCGCCAGCAGCCAAGATGGCCCAGGGGGCTGGGTTGGAAACACCGGGGAGCTGTTTTTT. Amino acid sequence: CASSQDGPGGWVGNTGELFF.

The genes are TRBV27 and TRBJ2-5; possibly TRBD2 for D (6 bases). Germline assignment: CDR1 MNHEY and CDR2 SMNVEV (reference sequence). This CDR3 is built from 16 residues. The V gene lost 2 bases and the J gene lost 1 base, with 14 bases spanning the gap. The CDR3 is CASSLNSRGFQETQYF. The CDR3 nucleotides are TGTGCCAGCAGTTTAAATTCCCGGGGGTTCCAAGAGACCCAGTACTTC.

The rearrangement joins TRBV15 to TRBJ2-5; 10 bases are a match to TRBD1. Trimming cost V 6 bases and J 4 bases; bases outside gene matches: 8. This CDR3 spans 15 amino acids. The germline gives CDR1 LNHNV, CDR2 YYDKDF (reference sequence). CDR3 sequence reads: CATSRQGAPGETQYF. Written as DNA, the CDR3 is TGTGCCACCAGTCGACAGGGGGCGCCGGGAGAGACCCAGTACTTC. Full variable domain (rest looked up from reference TRBV15 and TRBJ2-5): DAMVIQNPRYQVTQFGKPVTLSCSQTLNHNVMYWYQQKSSQAPKLLFHYYDKDFNNEADTPDNFQSRRPNTSFCFLDIRSPGLGDTAMYLCATSRQGAPGETQYFGPGTRLLVL.